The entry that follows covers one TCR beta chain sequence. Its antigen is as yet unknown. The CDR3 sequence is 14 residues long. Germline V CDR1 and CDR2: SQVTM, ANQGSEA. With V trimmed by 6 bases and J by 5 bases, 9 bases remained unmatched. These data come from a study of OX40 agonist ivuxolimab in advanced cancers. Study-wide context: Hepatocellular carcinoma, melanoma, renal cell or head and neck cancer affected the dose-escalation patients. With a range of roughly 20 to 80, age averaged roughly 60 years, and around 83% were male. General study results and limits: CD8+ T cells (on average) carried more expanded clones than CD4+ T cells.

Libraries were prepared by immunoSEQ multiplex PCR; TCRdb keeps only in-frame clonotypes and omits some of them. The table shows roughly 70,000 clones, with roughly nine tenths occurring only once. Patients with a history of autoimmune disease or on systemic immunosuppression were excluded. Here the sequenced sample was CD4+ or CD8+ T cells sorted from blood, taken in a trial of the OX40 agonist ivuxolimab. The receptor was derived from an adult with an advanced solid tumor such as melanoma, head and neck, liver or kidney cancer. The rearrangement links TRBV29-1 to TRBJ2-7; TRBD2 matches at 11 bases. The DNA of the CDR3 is TGCAGCGTGCAAATAGCGGGAGGGCTCCACGAGCAGTACTTC. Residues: CSVQIAGGLHEQYF.